The next 22 T cell receptor beta chains were all read from a single sample in a study of shared clonotypes between healthy human individuals. Generated by immunoSEQ multiplex PCR, the TCRdb table keeps only in-frame clones and is missing some. This sample carries hundreds of thousands of clones, almost 97% of them seen once, and the ten largest clones take less than 0.06%. The sequenced material came from naive CD4+ T cells sorted from blood. As to subset: CD45RA+ positively selected. The receptor set was obtained from a woman aged 25 to 39 in good health.

The chain links TRBV28 to TRBJ2-5; TRBD2 might be the D (5 bases). The germline CDR1 and CDR2 sequences are MDHEN and SYDVKM. The CDR3 extends over 12 amino acids. V lost 3 bases, J lost 11 bases, and 13 bases lay in between. The CDR3 loop reads CASSFLWEWQYF. The CDR3 DNA reads TGTGCCAGCAGTTTCCTGTGGGAGTGGCAGTACTTC.

The chain combines TRBV21-1 with TRBJ1-1. TRBV21-1 is recorded as a pseudogene. The CDR3 length is 15 residues. CDR3 sequence reads: CASSKVRGKNTEAFF. Here the CDR3 DNA reads TGTGCCAGCAGCAAAGTTCGGGGGAAGAACACTGAAGCTTTCTTT.

J is TRBJ2-5 and V is TRBV7-8; 13 bases are shared with TRBD2. CDR1 and CDR2 (germline): SGHVS, FQNEAQ. The CDR3 contains 18 residues. After removal of 5 bases from V and 5 bases from J, the junction contained 14 bases not matched to a gene. The CDR3 protein is CASSPGWTSGSMGETQYF. The CDR3, as DNA: TGTGCCAGCAGCCCAGGCTGGACTAGCGGGAGTATGGGTGAGACCCAGTACTTC.

V and J are TRBV28 and TRBJ2-7; D is undetermined. Trimming removed 9 bases from V and 0 bases from J, with 15 bases in between. This CDR3 is 14 amino acids long. Germline V gene data show CDR1 as MDHEN and CDR2 as SYDVKM. CDR3 loop: CASRGTAYSYEQYF. The CDR3 nucleotides are TGTGCCAGTCGAGGTACGGCGTACTCCTACGAGCAGTACTTC. The full variable domain, completed using reference TRBV28 and TRBJ2-7, is DVKVTQSSRYLVKRTGEKVFLECVQDMDHENMFWYRQDPGLGLRLIYFSYDVKMKEKGDIPEGYSVSREKKERFSLILESASTNQTSMYLCASRGTAYSYEQYFGPGTRLTVT.

The chain joins TRBV6-6 to TRBJ2-3; D tentatively fits TRBD1 or TRBD2 (5 bases each). The CDR3 is 16 residues long. The V gene's germline CDR1 is MNHNY and CDR2 SVGAGI (reference sequence). V was clipped by 6 bases and J by 0 bases, with 16 bases between them. CDR3 DNA: TGTGCCAGCAGAAACTGGGACGGGCGAAGCACAGATACGCAGTATTTT. Translating gives CASRNWDGRSTDTQYF.

The rearrangement joins TRBV4-1 to TRBJ2-7, with TRBD2 identical over 7 bases. Germline assignment: CDR1 MGHRA and CDR2 YSYEKL. Germline trimming cut 9 bases from V and 0 bases from J; bases unmatched to any gene: 8. CDR3 length: 14 amino acids. CDR3 protein: CASSGGVISYEQYF. Written as DNA, the CDR3 is TGCGCCAGTTCTGGGGGGGTCATCTCCTACGAGCAGTACTTC.

This sequence joins TRBV6-5 and TRBJ1-3; D is perhaps TRBD1 (5 bases). V dropped 6 bases and J dropped 0 bases, with 12 bases sitting between them. The CDR3 totals 15 residues. Germline CDR1 is MNHEY and CDR2 is SVGAGI. CDR3 bases: TGTGCCAGCAGCGTTCAGGGCTCCTCTGGAAACACCATATATTTT. This gives the protein CASSVQGSSGNTIYF.

The chain has TRBV6-6 and TRBJ1-2; D remains ambiguous. The V end lost 8 bases, the J end lost 7 bases, and 17 bases lay between the germline ends. CDR3 length: 13 amino acids. Germline loops: CDR1 MNHNY, CDR2 SVGAGI (reference sequence). The CDR3 nucleotides are TGTGCCAGCGAGAAACGAGAGTCGCTTGGCTACACCTTC. Protein: CASEKRESLGYTF.

This clone was seen only once. The rearrangement joins TRBV28 to TRBJ2-7; 10 nucleotides line up with TRBD2. This CDR3 has 14 amino acids. The V gene end was trimmed by 6 bases and the J gene end by 5 bases; junction bases not matched to a gene: 7. Germline-derived CDR1 and CDR2 are MDHEN and SYDVKM. The CDR3: CASSPPGLAHEQYF. Written as DNA, the CDR3 is TGTGCCAGCAGCCCCCCGGGACTAGCGCACGAGCAGTACTTC.

The rearrangement joins TRBV29-1 to TRBJ2-7; 7 nucleotides align to TRBD2. V gave up 2 bases and J gave up 3 bases; unmatched junction bases: 10. The CDR3 loop spans 15 amino acids. Germline CDR1 and CDR2: SQVTM and ANQGSEA. The CDR3 reads CSVESPSGNVYEQYF. The DNA for the CDR3 is TGCAGCGTTGAAAGTCCTAGCGGAAACGTCTACGAGCAGTACTTC.

The V call is TRBV5-4, the J call TRBJ1-4, with 10 bases identical to TRBD1. Trimming took 3 bases from V and 2 from J; bases not matched to a gene: 4. Germline lookup yields CDR1 SGHNT and CDR2 YYREEE (reference sequence). The CDR3 length is 16 residues. Written as DNA, the CDR3 is TGTGCCAGCAGCTCGGACAGGGGGAGTACTAATGAAAAACTGTTTTTT. It is translated as CASSSDRGSTNEKLFF.

V gene TRBV9 combines with J gene TRBJ1-1; TRBD1 is a possible D gene (5 bases). Between the trimmed V and J ends, which lost 4 bases and 4 bases, there was a span of 14 bases. The CDR3 contains 14 residues. Germline V gene lookup returns CDR1 SGDLS and CDR2 YYNGEE. This CDR3 is CASSFSWGGTEAFF. In DNA form, the CDR3 reads TGTGCCAGCAGCTTCAGCTGGGGGGGCACTGAAGCTTTCTTT.

The rearrangement links TRBV18 to TRBJ2-7; 7 positions agree with TRBD1. Germline V gene data show CDR1 as KGHSH and CDR2 as LQKENI. V gave up 5 bases and J gave up 2 bases; unmatched junction bases: 6. The CDR3 has 14 amino acids. Here the CDR3 DNA reads TGTGCCAGCTCAACTAGACAGGGTACCTACGAGCAGTACTTC. Encoded protein: CASSTRQGTYEQYF.

V and J are TRBV5-1 and TRBJ2-1, with D uncertain. CDR1 is SGHRS and CDR2 is YFSETQ in the germline V gene. This CDR3 region has 15 residues. V gave up 1 base and J gave up 10 bases, with 18 bases separating them. The CDR3 spells CASSLLSVGDEEQFF. For the CDR3, the DNA is TGCGCCAGCAGCTTGCTATCGGTGGGCGATGAGGAGCAGTTCTTC.

This rearrangement joins TRBV5-1 to TRBJ2-1, with 14 bases identical to TRBD2. The CDR3 runs to 20 residues. V shed 4 bases, J shed 4 bases, and the junction held 16 bases outside the gene matches. Germline V gene data show CDR1 as SGHRS and CDR2 as YFSETQ. CDR3 coding DNA: TGCGCCAGCAGCGTCGGGACTAGCGGGAGCCGTATGTCCATTTACAATGAGCAGTTCTTC. Encoded protein: CASSVGTSGSRMSIYNEQFF.

J is TRBJ2-2 and V is TRBV28; the match to TRBD2 covers 13 bases. The CDR3 is 16 amino acids. The junction had 7 bases not matched to a gene; V was cut back by 6 bases and J by 6 bases. The V gene's germline CDR1 is MDHEN and CDR2 SYDVKM. The CDR3 DNA follows: TGTGCCAGCAGCACTAGCGGGAGGGCCTTGTCCGGGGAGCTGTTTTTT. Translated, it gives CASSTSGRALSGELFF.

The genes are TRBV7-7 and TRBJ2-5; D perhaps matches TRBD2 (6 bases). The germline gives CDR1 SSHAT, CDR2 FNYEAQ (reference sequence). CDR3 length: 14 residues. With 1 base removed from V and 2 bases from J, the gap between germline ends came to 8 bases. The CDR3, as DNA: TGTGCCAGCAGCTTAGATGCGGGACAAGAGACCCAGTACTTC. Its protein is CASSLDAGQETQYF.

This chain connects TRBV21-1 to TRBJ2-7. TRBV21-1 is a listed pseudogene. This CDR3 has 18 residues. CDR3 sequence: CASSKVEFSQTLTYEQYF. CDR3 nucleotide sequence: TGTGCCAGCAGCAAAGTAGAGTTTTCCCAGACCCTCACCTACGAGCAGTACTTC.

There are a few counts of this clone. The rearrangement joins TRBV20-1 to TRBJ2-7; D is undetermined. The CDR3 length is 11 residues. The V gene's germline CDR1 is DFQATT and CDR2 SNEGSKA (reference sequence). Trimming pared 7 bases from V and 4 bases from J, leaving 11 bases between. The CDR3 DNA sequence: TGCAGTGTTGGGCCAAAATACGAGCAGTACTTC. The encoded protein is CSVGPKYEQYF.

The rearrangement joins TRBV2 to TRBJ2-1; TRBD2 matches 7 bases. The germline V gene encodes CDR1 SNHLY and CDR2 FYNNEI. V shed 1 base, J shed 7 bases, and the junction held 7 bases outside the gene matches. This CDR3 has 15 residues. The CDR3 is CASSEGGGSRNEQFF. The CDR3 coding sequence is TGTGCCAGCAGTGAAGGGGGCGGGAGTAGGAATGAGCAGTTCTTC.

The gene calls are TRBV5-1 and TRBJ2-3; D gene uncertain. With 5 bases removed from V and 6 bases from J, the gap between germline ends came to 16 bases. This CDR3 is 14 amino acids long. The germline CDR1 and CDR2 sequences are SGHRS and YFSETQ. Here the CDR3 DNA reads TGCGCCAGCAGGTTGTCGAGACTTGAGGATACGCAGTATTTT. This encodes CASRLSRLEDTQYF.

The chain is built from TRBV6-6 and TRBJ1-4, with 7 nucleotides matching TRBD1. Germline CDR1 and CDR2: MNHNY and SVGAGI (reference sequence). CDR3 length equals 13 residues. V gave up 9 bases and J gave up 8 bases; unmatched junction bases: 9. CDR3 residues: CASGDRVKEKLFF. Written as DNA, the CDR3 is TGTGCCAGTGGAGACAGGGTTAAGGAAAAACTGTTTTTT.